This record concerns one T cell receptor (beta chain) sequence. No antigen is known for it. No base quality information exists; no much larger clone differs at one position. The source of the sample is a study of shared clonotypes between healthy human individuals (dated by TCRdb to 2020 to 2022). For the wider study: The cohort comprised a couple of women and a few men aged 18 to 49 years. For each donor, three plates each were used for CD4 naive and CD4 memory, two plates were used for CD8 naive, and one plate was used for CD8 memory. To increase sequencing depth and limit assay-specific biases, TCR repertoire library preparation and sequencing were carried out by different laboratories using diverse techniques. Blood TCR repertoires of roughly five healthy adults were deeply sequenced to estimate repertoire size and the extent of clonotype sharing between individuals. Each donor's leukapheresis produced roughly between about 0.8 and 8.9 billion PBMCs. Study-wide findings and limitations: Even with the large sequencing depth, rarefaction of the sorted-subset datasets indicated that sequencing was incomplete. About 5% of naive CD4, roughly 3.6% of naive CD8, roughly 2.5% of memory CD4, and 0.4% of memory CD8 clonotypes were shared across a few donors. The small number of donors limited the genetic and exposure-history diversity represented. Larger estimated clonotype richness was generally found for naive subsets than for memory subsets. Compared with non-shared clonotypes, clonotypes shared by all four sorted-subset donors had higher generation probabilities. Pairwise subsampling indicated that sequencing depth was expected to affect the degree of clonotype sharing among donors. Sampling was limited to blood, and TCR repertoires in tissue likely differ from TCR repertoires in blood.

Healthy HIV-negative adults with no recently reported acute infections or vaccinations were included as donors. Every donor was a Caucasian adult residing in Nashville, Tennessee, USA. CD4+ T cells were enriched by magnetic negative selection; naive cells were then positively selected on CD45RA, and the negative fraction formed the memory subset. Blood was collected by leukapheresis, and PBMCs were isolated by Ficoll-Histopaque density gradient centrifugation and then cryopreserved in liquid nitrogen vapor phase. Analytical flow cytometry was used to check the purity and quantity of every magnetically sorted T cell population. Genomic DNA was isolated from every sorted fraction and measured by UV absorbance on a Nanodrop 2000c. TCR CDR3 regions were amplified from genomic DNA by multiplex PCR using the deep immunoSEQ assay. Extracted genomic DNA from each cell subset was distributed evenly across all wells of several immunoSEQ 96-well plates, and each plate was treated as a replicate. For sorted subsets, 200 to 250 ng of genomic DNA, equivalent to 25,000 to 30,000 T cell genomes, went into each replicate PCR. The purified libraries were quantified using a Qubit 3.0 fluorometer, sized with a Bioanalyzer 2100, and then quantified again using the KAPA Library Quantification kit. Each immunoSEQ 96-well plate was sequenced on its own single-read 150-cycle Illumina NextSeq 550 flow cell. In the original analysis: Because only junctional sequences without quality scores were contained in the immunoSEQ output, filtering matching that applied to full-length reads could not be performed. To assign V/J genes and CDR3, sequences were annotated using PyIR, a Python wrapper for IgBLAST v1.9, with IMGT germline references. Any read was removed if the V/J assignment was weak (E-value above 1e-6), the CDR3 was missing, or the read contained stop codons, out-of-frame junctions, or ambiguous translated residues. V3J clonotypes were defined as sequences sharing the same inferred V gene, J gene, and CDR3 amino acid sequence. Percentage overlap between repertoires was computed as shared unique clonotypes divided by the size of the smaller repertoire. Three approaches were used to assess repertoire richness: RTK rarefaction, the Chao1 estimator, and Recon v2.1 estimates of unobserved clonotypes. For all TCRbeta clonotypes obtained by the gDNA method from a handful of donors, generation probabilities were computed with OLGA. This immuneACCESS table, as held by TCRdb, lists in-frame sequences with V and J called but not all clones. Of the missing ones, under half trace to an unresolved V gene in checked studies; the others have no known cause. For V, J and clone size, that table is used; D and trimming come from the DNA. The sample table contains a few hundred thousand clones; only one count was recorded for 97% of them. The biggest ten clones account for 0.055% to 0.07% of the sample.

The CDR3 holds 14 amino acids from the cysteine to the phenylalanine. The CDR3 DNA has 42 bases and is translated from base 1. V is clipped by 5 bases and J by 8 bases, and the sequence between their germline boundaries is 15 bases long. From a lookup of the germline V gene (reference sequence), CDR1 and CDR2 are MNHNY and SVGAGI. Rearrangement joined TRBV6-6 to TRBJ1-4; tentative D gene TRBD1, with 6 bases matching. Sequenced material: naive CD4+ T cells sorted from blood. Explained via the paper, the cell subset or site label denotes: CD45RA+ positively selected. The receptor comes from a woman under 40 in good health. CDR3 sequence: CASSIQGRSEKLFF. The DNA sequence reads TGTGCCAGCAGTATCCAGGGGCGTAGCGAAAAACTGTTTTTT.